This TCR beta chain was identified during a study of blood T cells in healthy people across ages. Sample-barcoded 5' priming and a J-beta primer mix drove a second PCR of about 6 to 12 cycles. One entry per CDR3 protein results from TCRdb running MiXCR on the 5' RACE reads. This sample has fewer than 1,000,000 distinct CDR3 sequences, with around 50% found just once. The V gene lost 3 bases and the J gene lost 1 base, with 10 bases spanning the gap. This CDR3 is built from 14 residues. Looked up from germline, CDR1 is MNHEY and CDR2 is SMNVEV (reference sequence). Sequencing used blood. V and J are TRBV27 and TRBJ2-7; D is possibly TRBD1 or TRBD2 (5 bases each). The TCR comes from an elderly man in good health. Here the CDR3 DNA reads TGTGCCAGCAGTTTCGGGACCGTATCCTACGAGCAGTACTTC. Amino acids: CASSFGTVSYEQYF.